The source of this T cell receptor beta chain is a study of patients and donors after allogeneic stem cell transplantation. One entry per CDR3 protein results from TCRdb running MiXCR on the RT-PCR reads. The table shows approximately 99,000 distinct CDR3 sequences, with 35% to 45% occurring only once. Germline CDR1 reads KGHSH; CDR2 reads LQKENI. V dropped 3 bases and J dropped 5; count of bases not matched to a gene: 8. The CDR3 is 17 residues long. The sequence came from a human donor who was either an allogeneic HSCT recipient or a stem cell or donor lymphocyte infusion donor (not recorded which). It is not recorded whose cells these are; they may come from a transplant donor. What was sequenced was blood, either unsorted or a sorted T cell fraction (not recorded which). The chain has TRBV18 and TRBJ2-7, with 15 bases lining up with TRBD2. CDR3 nucleotides: TGTGCCAGCTCACCGCGGACTAGCGGGAGGGCAAGCCACGAGCAGTACTTC. The encoded protein is CASSPRTSGRASHEQYF.